The 12 T cell receptor beta chains below were found in one sample sequenced in a study of PD-1 blockade in mismatch repair-deficient tumors. The protocol was immunoSEQ multiplex PCR, while the TCRdb copy is restricted to in-frame clones and leaves out a portion. The table includes about 34,000 clones, about 85% detected once. This material consisted of PBMCs, taken roughly 6 weeks after starting pembrolizumab. These receptors all stem from an adult with mismatch repair-deficient cancer.

The rearrangement uses TRBV11-2 and TRBJ2-7, with D perhaps matching TRBD1 (5 bases). Germline values: CDR1 SGHAT, CDR2 FQNNGV. CDR3 length equals 15 residues. The germline V and J ends were trimmed by 2 bases and 1 base, with 12 bases remaining between them. CDR3 bases: TGTGCCAGCAGCTTAATGCAGGGATTATCCTACGAGCAGTACTTC. Translated, it gives CASSLMQGLSYEQYF.

This rearrangement joins TRBV9 to TRBJ2-3, with 12 bases lining up with TRBD2. The CDR3 loop spans 19 amino acids. Per germline, CDR1 SGDLS and CDR2 YYNGEE. The ends lost 3 bases at V and 0 bases at J; junction bases unmatched: 11. The CDR3 DNA is TGTGCCAGCAGCGCGCCGGGACTAGCGGGTCCTACTAGCACAGATACGCAGTATTTT. Translated, it gives CASSAPGLAGPTSTDTQYF.

J is TRBJ1-1 and V is TRBV28; no clear D. The CDR3 loop spans 12 amino acids. Trimming cost V 6 bases and J 4 bases, with 9 bases left between them. Germline V gives CDR1 MDHEN, CDR2 SYDVKM. CDR3 amino acids: CASRPGVTEAFF. The DNA of the CDR3 is TGTGCCAGCAGACCCGGGGTCACTGAAGCTTTCTTT.

The rearrangement joins TRBV10-3 to TRBJ2-7; the D gene could be TRBD1 or TRBD2 (5 bases each). Germline V CDR1 and CDR2: ENHRY, SYGVKD. CDR3 length equals 13 residues. The V and J ends lost 6 bases and 6 bases respectively, with 15 bases between them. This chain's CDR3 is CAISEGQGFEQYF. The CDR3 coding sequence is TGTGCCATCAGCGAGGGGCAGGGCTTCGAGCAGTACTTC.

This chain connects TRBV2 to TRBJ2-7; perhaps TRBD2 as D (6 bases). CDR1 SNHLY and CDR2 FYNNEI come from the germline V gene. This CDR3 is 15 amino acids long. V shed 8 bases and J shed 1 base, with 18 bases lying between them. The CDR3 region has the DNA TGTGCCAGCCATAGATCCGTGACTAGATCCTACGAGCAGTACTTC. Its translation: CASHRSVTRSYEQYF.

This clone was seen a handful of times. This chain joins TRBV5-1 and TRBJ2-7; 14 bases agree with TRBD2. V shed 4 bases and J 2 bases; nucleotides not matched to a gene: 8. The CDR3 length is 17 residues. Germline V gene sequence: CDR1 SGHRS, CDR2 YFSETQ. In nucleotides, the CDR3 is TGCGCCAGCAGCGGGGGGACTAGCGGGAGCATGACCTACGAGCAGTACTTC. The encoded protein is CASSGGTSGSMTYEQYF.

This clone appeared a single time. This sequence joins TRBV28 and TRBJ1-2; D is perhaps TRBD1 (5 bases). This CDR3 spans 15 amino acids. The germline CDR1 and CDR2 sequences are MDHEN and SYDVKM. V was shortened by 4 bases and J by 3 bases, with 15 bases between the two germline ends. The CDR3 coding sequence is TGTGCCAGCAGTTCGCCGGCAGGGTGCTACTATGGCTACACCTTC. Translating it yields CASSSPAGCYYGYTF.

J is TRBJ2-7 and V is TRBV5-4; a possible D gene is TRBD2 (6 bases). Germline CDR1 SGHNT, CDR2 YYREEE (reference sequence). V lost 0 bases to trimming and J lost 6 bases, with 16 bases between them. The length of the CDR3 is 15 residues. The CDR3 region is CASSLGGTGTLEQYF. CDR3 coding DNA: TGTGCCAGCAGCTTGGGTGGGACTGGAACGCTCGAGCAGTACTTC.

The chain carries TRBV29-1 and TRBJ1-4, with D uncertain. V was shortened by 0 bases and J by 0 bases, with 8 bases between the two germline ends. Germline V gene data show CDR1 as SQVTM and CDR2 as ANQGSEA. This CDR3 has 15 residues. CDR3 in amino acids: CSVEDTVATNEKLFF. The CDR3 coding sequence is TGCAGCGTTGAAGATACGGTTGCAACTAATGAAAAACTGTTTTTT. The complete variable domain, with remaining parts taken from reference TRBV29-1 and TRBJ1-4, reads SAVISQKPSRDICQRGTSLTIQCQVDSQVTMMFWYRQQPGQSLTLIATANQGSEATYESGFVIDKFPISRPNLTFSTLTVSNMSPEDSSIYLCSVEDTVATNEKLFFGSGTQLSVL.

The J gene is TRBJ2-4, the V gene TRBV28; tentatively, D is TRBD1 (5 bases). Germline V gives CDR1 MDHEN, CDR2 SYDVKM. CDR3 length equals 13 residues. Trimming removed 6 bases at V and 3 bases at J, with 9 bases between. CDR3 region: CASRGHGKNIQYF. The CDR3 bases are TGTGCCAGCAGAGGACACGGCAAAAACATTCAGTACTTC.

This clone was found once. The chain couples TRBV28 to TRBJ1-1; possibly TRBD1 for D (6 bases). V lost 2 bases, J lost 10 bases, and 14 bases lay in between. Germline V gene data show CDR1 as MDHEN and CDR2 as SYDVKM. The CDR3 is 13 residues long. CDR3 sequence reads: CASSLPNRVRAFF. The CDR3 DNA is TGTGCCAGCAGTTTACCCAACAGGGTCAGAGCTTTCTTT.

V usage is TRBV4-1 and J usage is TRBJ2-1; TRBD1 matches 7 bases. The trim removed 0 bases at V and 3 bases at J, leaving 2 bases unmatched. The CDR3 sequence is 15 residues long. CDR1 and CDR2 (germline): MGHRA, YSYEKL. CDR3 sequence (DNA): TGCGCCAGCAGCCAAGAAGACAGGGACTACAATGAGCAGTTCTTC. Translating gives CASSQEDRDYNEQFF.